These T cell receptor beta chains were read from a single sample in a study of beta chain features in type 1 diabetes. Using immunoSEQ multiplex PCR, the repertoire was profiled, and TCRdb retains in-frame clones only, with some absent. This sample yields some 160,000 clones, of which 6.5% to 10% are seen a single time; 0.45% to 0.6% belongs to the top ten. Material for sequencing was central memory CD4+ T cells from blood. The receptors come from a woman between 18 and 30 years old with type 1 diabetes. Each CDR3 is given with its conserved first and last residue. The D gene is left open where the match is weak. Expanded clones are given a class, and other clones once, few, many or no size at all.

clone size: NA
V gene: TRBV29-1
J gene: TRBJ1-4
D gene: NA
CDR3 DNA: TGCAGCGTCACCGACAGTGAAAAACTGTTTTTT
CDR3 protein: CSVTDSEKLFF

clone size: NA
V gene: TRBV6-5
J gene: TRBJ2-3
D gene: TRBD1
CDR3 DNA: TGTGCCACCAGGACAGGAATGGAAGATACGCAGTATTTT
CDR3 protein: CATRTGMEDTQYF

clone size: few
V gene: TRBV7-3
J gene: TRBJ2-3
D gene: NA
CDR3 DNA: TGTGCCAGCAGCTCTGGGCGGAGGGGGCGGGATACGCAGTATTTT
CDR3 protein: CASSSGRRGRDTQYF

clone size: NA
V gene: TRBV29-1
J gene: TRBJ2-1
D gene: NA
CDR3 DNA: TGCAGCGTCAGTAACCCATGGGGGGGCAGGAATGAGCAGTTCTTC
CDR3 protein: CSVSNPWGGRNEQFF

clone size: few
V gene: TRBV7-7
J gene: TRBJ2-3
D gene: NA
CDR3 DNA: TGTGCCAGCAGCTTAGCTCCGGTCCGCACAGATACGCAGTATTTT
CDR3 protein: CASSLAPVRTDTQYF

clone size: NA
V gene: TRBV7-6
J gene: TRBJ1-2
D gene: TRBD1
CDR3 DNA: TGTGCCAGCAGCCGGACAGGGGACGGCTACACCTTC
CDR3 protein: CASSRTGDGYTF

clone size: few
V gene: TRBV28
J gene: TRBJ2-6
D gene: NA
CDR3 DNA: TGTGCCAGCAGTTCCAGCGGGCGCTCTGGGGCCAACGTCCTGACTTTC
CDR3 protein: CASSSSGRSGANVLTF

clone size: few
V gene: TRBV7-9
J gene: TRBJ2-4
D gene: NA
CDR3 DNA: TGTGCCAGCAGCTCCCCGCCAGGAAACATAGCCAAAAACATTCAGTACTTC
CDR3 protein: CASSSPPGNIAKNIQYF

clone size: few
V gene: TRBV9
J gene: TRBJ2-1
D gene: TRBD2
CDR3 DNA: TGTGCCAGCAGCGTAGCCGGCGGGAGAAATAACAATGAGCAGTTCTTC
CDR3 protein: CASSVAGGRNNNEQFF

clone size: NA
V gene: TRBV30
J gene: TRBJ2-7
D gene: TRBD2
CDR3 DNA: TGTGCCTGGAGACCGCCCGGGACTAGCGGGAGAAGCGAGCAGTACTTC
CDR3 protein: CAWRPPGTSGRSEQYF

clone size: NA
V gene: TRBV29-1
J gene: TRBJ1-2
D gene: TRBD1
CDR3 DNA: TGCAGCGTTGGACAGGGCCAAAGTGGCTACACCTTC
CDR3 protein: CSVGQGQSGYTF

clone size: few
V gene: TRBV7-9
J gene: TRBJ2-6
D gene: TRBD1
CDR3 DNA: TGTGCCAGCAGCCCTAGGACAGGGAAGGTCCATCTGGGAGCCAACGTCCTGACTTTC
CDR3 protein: CASSPRTGKVHLGANVLTF

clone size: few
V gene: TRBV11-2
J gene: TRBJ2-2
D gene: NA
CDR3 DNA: TGTGCCAGCAGCCCCCAGGCCGGGGAGCTGTTTTTT
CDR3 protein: CASSPQAGELFF

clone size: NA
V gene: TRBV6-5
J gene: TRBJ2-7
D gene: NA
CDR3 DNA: TGTGCCAGCAGTGCCACCACCTACGAGCAGTACTTC
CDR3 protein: CASSATTYEQYF

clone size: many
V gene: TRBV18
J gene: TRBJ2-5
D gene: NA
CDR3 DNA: TGTGCCAGCTCAACCTGGGCCTCCGGAGAGACCCAGTACTTC
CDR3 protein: CASSTWASGETQYF

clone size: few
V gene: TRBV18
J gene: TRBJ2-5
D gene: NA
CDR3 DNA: TGTGCCAGCTCACCGCGGGCCCGGGTAGAGGAGACCCAGTACTTC
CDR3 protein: CASSPRARVEETQYF

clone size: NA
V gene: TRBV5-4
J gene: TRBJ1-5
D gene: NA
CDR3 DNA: TGCGCCAGCAGCCGGCGGCCGGGGGGGTCAAATCAGCCCCAGCATTTT
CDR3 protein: CASSRRPGGSNQPQHF

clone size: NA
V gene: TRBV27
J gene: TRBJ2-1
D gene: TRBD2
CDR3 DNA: TGTGCCAGTGGGGAATATAGCGGGAGGGCTTACAATGAGCAGTTCTTC
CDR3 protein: CASGEYSGRAYNEQFF

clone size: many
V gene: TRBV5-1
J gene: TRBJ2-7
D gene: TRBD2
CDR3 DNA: TGCGCCAGCAGCTACGAGGGACTAGTCTACGAGCAGTACTTC
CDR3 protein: CASSYEGLVYEQYF

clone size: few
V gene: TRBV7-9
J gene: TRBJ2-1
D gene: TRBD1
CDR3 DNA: TGTGCCAGCAGCTTAGCGGGACAGGGGCGTGAGCAGTTCTTC
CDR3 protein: CASSLAGQGREQFF

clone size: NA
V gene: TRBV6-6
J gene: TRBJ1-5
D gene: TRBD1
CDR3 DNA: TGTGCCAGCAGCCTGGGACAGATTTATCAGCCCCAGCATTTT
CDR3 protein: CASSLGQIYQPQHF

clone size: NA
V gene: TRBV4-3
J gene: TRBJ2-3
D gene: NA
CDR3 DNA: TGCGCCAGCAGCCAAGATAGTTCGGGAGCAGATACGCAGTATTTT
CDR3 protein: CASSQDSSGADTQYF

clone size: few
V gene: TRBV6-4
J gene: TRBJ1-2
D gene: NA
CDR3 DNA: TGTGCCACCAGCAGGATTCAGGGAAATCATGGCTACACCTTC
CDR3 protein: CATSRIQGNHGYTF

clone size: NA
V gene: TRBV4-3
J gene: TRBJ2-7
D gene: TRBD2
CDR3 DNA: TGCGCCAGCAGCCACCAGCGGGGGGGGTACGAGCAGTACTTC
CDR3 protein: CASSHQRGGYEQYF

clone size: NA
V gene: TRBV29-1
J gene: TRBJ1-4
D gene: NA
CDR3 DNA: TGCAGCGTTGTGCGGCAGTCTAATGAAAAACTGTTTTTT
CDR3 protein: CSVVRQSNEKLFF

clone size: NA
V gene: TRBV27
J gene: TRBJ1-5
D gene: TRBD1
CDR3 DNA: TGTGCCAGCAGTTCCGCCGGGACAGGGGGCAATCAGCCCCAGCATTTT
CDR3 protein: CASSSAGTGGNQPQHF

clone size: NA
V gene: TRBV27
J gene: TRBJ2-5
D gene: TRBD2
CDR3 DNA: TGTGCCAGCAGGCGGACTAGCGGGCAGCAAGAGACCCAGTACTTC
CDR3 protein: CASRRTSGQQETQYF

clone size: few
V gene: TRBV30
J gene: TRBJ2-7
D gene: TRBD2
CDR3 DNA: TGTGCCTGGAGTGCGGGAGGCTACGAGCAGTACTTC
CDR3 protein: CAWSAGGYEQYF

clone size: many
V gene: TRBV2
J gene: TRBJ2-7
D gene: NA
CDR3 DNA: TGTGCCAGCAGGAACTATGACGAGCAGTACTTC
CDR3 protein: CASRNYDEQYF

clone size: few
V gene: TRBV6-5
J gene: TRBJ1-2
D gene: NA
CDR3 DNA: TGTGCCAGCAAGGGAATTGACAGGCCCTCTGGCTACACCTTC
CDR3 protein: CASKGIDRPSGYTF

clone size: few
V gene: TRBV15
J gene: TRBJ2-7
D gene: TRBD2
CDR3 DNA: TGTGCCACCGCTCGGGACTACTCCTACGAGCAGTACTTC
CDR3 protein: CATARDYSYEQYF

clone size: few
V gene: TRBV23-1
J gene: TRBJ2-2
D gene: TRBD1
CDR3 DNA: TGCGCCAGCAGTCAATCGAGGGGACAGGGTCGGGGCCCCAGTATCGGGGAGCTGTTTTTT
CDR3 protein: CASSQSRGQGRGPSIGELFF

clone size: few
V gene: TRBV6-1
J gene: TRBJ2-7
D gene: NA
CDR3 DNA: TGTGCCAGCACCCAAGCCTTCTCCTACGAGCAGTACTTC
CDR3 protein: CASTQAFSYEQYF

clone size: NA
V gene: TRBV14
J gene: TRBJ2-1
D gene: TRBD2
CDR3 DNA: TGTGCCAGCAGCCAGAAAGCGCGGACTAGCGGTTACAATGAGCAGTTCTTC
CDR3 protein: CASSQKARTSGYNEQFF

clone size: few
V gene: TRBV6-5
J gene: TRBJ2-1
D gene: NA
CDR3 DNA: TGTGCCAGCAGTTACGTGGGGAGGAATGAGCAGTTCTTC
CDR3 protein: CASSYVGRNEQFF

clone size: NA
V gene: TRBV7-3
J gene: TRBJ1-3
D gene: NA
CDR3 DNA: TGTGCCAGCAGCCCTTCCTCTGGAAACACCATATATTTT
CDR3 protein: CASSPSSGNTIYF

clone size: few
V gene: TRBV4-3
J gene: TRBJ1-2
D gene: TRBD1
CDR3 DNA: TGCGCCAGCAGCCAAGAGGGACAGGCGAATCGTGGCTACACCTTC
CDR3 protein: CASSQEGQANRGYTF

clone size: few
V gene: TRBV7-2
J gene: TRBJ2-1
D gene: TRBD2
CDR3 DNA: TGTGCCAGCAGCCCCTTAGCGGGAGAGGTGTTCTTC
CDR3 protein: CASSPLAGEVFF

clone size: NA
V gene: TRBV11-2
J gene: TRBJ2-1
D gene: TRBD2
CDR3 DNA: TGTGCCAGCAGCTTAGGGCCAGGGAGGGGTGAGCAGTTCTTC
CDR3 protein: CASSLGPGRGEQFF

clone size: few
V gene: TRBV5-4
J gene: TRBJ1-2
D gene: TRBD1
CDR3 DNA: TGTGCCAGCAGCCGGTCCCGGGACAGAGAAAACTATGGCTACACCTTC
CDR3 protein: CASSRSRDRENYGYTF

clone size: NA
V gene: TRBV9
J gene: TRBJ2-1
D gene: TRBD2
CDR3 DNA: TGTGCCAGCAGCGTAACTAGCGGGAACGATGAGCAGTTCTTC
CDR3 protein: CASSVTSGNDEQFF

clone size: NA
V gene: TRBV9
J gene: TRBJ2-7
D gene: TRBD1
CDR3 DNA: TGTGCCAGCAGCGTAGCCCCCCAGGGGGCTTACGAGCAGTACTTC
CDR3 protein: CASSVAPQGAYEQYF

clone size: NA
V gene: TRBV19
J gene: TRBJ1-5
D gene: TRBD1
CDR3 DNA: TGTGCCAGTAGCCTCGGGACAGTTGGGGATCAGCCCCAGCATTTT
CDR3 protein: CASSLGTVGDQPQHF

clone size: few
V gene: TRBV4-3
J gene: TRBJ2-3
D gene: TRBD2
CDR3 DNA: TGCGCCAGCAGCCAAGGGGGGGGACTAGGGACGGATACGCAGTATTTT
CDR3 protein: CASSQGGGLGTDTQYF

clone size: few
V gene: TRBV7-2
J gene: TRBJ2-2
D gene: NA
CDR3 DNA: TGTGCCAGCAGCTTAGTGGGACTCACCGGGGAGCTGTTTTTT
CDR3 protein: CASSLVGLTGELFF

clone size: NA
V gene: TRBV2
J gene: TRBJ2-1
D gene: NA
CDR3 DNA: TGTGCCACCCGAGGGGGGGGTTTTCCCATTAATGAGCAGTTCTTC
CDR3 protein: CATRGGGFPINEQFF

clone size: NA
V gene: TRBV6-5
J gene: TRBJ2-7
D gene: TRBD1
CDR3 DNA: TGTGCCAGCAGTTACGACAGGGGGTCGTACGAGCAGTACTTC
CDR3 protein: CASSYDRGSYEQYF

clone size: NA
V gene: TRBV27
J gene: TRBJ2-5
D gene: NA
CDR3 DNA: TGTGCCAGCAGTTTAGACAGATCAAGGATAGAGACCCAGTACTTC
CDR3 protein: CASSLDRSRIETQYF

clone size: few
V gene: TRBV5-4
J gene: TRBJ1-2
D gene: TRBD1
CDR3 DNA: TGTGCCAGCAGCTCCAAGACAGGGATCGGCTACACCTTC
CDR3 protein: CASSSKTGIGYTF

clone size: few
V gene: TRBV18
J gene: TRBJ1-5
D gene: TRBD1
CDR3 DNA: TGTGCCAGCTCACCGAGACAGGGGGCCCAGTATGCTAGCAGTCAGCCCCAGCATTTT
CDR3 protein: CASSPRQGAQYASSQPQHF

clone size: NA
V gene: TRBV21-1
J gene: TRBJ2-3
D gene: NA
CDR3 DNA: TGTGCCAGCCGCCGGGACAGGGGGCTCACAGATACGCAGTATTTT
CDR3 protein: CASRRDRGLTDTQYF

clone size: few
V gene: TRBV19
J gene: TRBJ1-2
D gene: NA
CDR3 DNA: TGTGCCAGTAGTATATATCAGGGGTGGAACTATGGCTACACCTTC
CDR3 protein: CASSIYQGWNYGYTF